This T cell receptor beta chain derives from a study of blood T cell repertoires in COVID-19. Study-wide background: Collection of acute and convalescent COVID-19 samples took place in the United States, Italy and Spain. Sources were T cells, B-cell-depleted T cells, or PBMCs; the material itself was cDNA or gDNA.

Per the original methods: Estimation of nucleated cell counts relied on the amplification of reference gene primers. Measured with immunoSEQ multiplex PCR; TCRdb has only the in-frame clones, and not every one. The DNA was the basis for D and trimming; V, J and clone size are from that table. The sample includes some 97,000 clones, around nine tenths of them seen just once. The CDR3 runs 12 residues. Trimming cost V 2 bases and J 7 bases, with 7 bases left between them. The chain combines TRBV12-3 or TRBV12-4 with TRBJ2-3; D remains unclear. The receptor's source is a human donor in a cohort sampled during active COVID-19. Sequencing used peripheral blood. The CDR3 sequence: CASSLSPYTQYF. The CDR3 nucleotides are TGTGCCAGCAGTTTATCCCCTTATACGCAGTATTTT.